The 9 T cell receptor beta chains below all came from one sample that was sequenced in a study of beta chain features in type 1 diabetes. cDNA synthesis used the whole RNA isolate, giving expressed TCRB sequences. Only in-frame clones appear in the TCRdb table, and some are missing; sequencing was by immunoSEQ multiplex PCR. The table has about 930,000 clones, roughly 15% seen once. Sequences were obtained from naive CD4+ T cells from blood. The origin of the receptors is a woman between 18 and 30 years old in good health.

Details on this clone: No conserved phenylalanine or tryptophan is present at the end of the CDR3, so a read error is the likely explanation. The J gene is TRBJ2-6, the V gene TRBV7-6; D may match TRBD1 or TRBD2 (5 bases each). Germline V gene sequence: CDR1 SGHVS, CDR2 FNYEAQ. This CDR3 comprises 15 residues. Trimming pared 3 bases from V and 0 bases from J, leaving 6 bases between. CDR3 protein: CASSLRGSGANVLTS. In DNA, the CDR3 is TGTGCCAGCAGCTTGAGGGGCTCTGGGGCCAACGTCCTGACTTCC.

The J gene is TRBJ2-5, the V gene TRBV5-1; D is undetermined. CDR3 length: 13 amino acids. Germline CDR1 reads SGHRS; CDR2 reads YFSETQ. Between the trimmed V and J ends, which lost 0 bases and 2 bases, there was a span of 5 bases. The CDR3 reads CASSLENQETQYF. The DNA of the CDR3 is TGCGCCAGCAGCTTGGAAAATCAAGAGACCCAGTACTTC.

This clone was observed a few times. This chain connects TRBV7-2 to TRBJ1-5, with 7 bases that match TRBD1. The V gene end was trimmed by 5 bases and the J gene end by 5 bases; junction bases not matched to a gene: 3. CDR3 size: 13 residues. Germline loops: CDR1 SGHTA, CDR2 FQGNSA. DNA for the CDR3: TGTGCCAGCAGCCGGGACAGCGATCAGCCCCAGCATTTT. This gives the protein CASSRDSDQPQHF.

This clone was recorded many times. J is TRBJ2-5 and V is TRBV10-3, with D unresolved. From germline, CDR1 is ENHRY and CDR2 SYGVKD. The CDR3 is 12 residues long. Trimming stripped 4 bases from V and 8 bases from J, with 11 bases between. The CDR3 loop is CAISVAVGTQYF. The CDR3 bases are TGTGCCATCAGTGTGGCCGTGGGAACCCAGTACTTC.

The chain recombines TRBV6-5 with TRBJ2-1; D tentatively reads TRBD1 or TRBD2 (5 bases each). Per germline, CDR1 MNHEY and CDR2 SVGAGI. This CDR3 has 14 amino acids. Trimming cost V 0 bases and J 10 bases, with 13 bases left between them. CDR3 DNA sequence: TGTGCCAGCAGTTACTCGAGTGGGACGATCGAGCAGTTCTTC. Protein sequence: CASSYSSGTIEQFF.

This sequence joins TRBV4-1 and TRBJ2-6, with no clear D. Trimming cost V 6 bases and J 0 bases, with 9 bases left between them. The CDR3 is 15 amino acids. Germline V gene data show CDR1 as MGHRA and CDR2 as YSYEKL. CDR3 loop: CASSLIASGANVLTF. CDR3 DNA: TGCGCCAGCAGTCTGATTGCCTCTGGGGCCAACGTCCTGACTTTC.

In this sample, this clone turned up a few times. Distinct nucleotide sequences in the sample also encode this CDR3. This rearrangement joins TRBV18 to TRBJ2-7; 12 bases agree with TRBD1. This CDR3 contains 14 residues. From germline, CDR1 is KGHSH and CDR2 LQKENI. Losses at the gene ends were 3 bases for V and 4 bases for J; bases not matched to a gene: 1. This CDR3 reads CASSPGQGAYEQYF. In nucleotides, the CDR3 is TGTGCCAGCTCACCGGGACAGGGGGCATACGAGCAGTACTTC.

The CDR3 protein is CASSDRRGAYEQYF. Here the CDR3 DNA reads TGTGCCAGCAGTGACCGCAGGGGGGCCTACGAGCAGTACTTC. The chain combines TRBV2 with TRBJ2-7, with a possible D match to TRBD1 (7 bases). The CDR3 sequence is 14 residues long. Germline CDR1 SNHLY, CDR2 FYNNEI. V was pared by 3 bases and J by 2 bases, with 11 bases between.

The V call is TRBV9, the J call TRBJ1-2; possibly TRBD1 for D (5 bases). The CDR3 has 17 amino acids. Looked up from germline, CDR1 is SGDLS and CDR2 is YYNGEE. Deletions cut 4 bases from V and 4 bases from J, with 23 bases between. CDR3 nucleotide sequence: TGTGCCAGCAGCCCCCGCGATACGAGACAGTTTGTCTATGGCTACACCTTC. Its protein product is CASSPRDTRQFVYGYTF.